Shown below are 7 T cell receptor beta chains from a single sample sequenced in a study of shared clonotypes between healthy human individuals. Measured with immunoSEQ multiplex PCR; TCRdb has only the in-frame clones, and not every one. The sample includes approximately 500,000 clones, 90% to 97% seen only once; the top ten take about 0.057%. The source material was naive CD4+ T cells sorted from blood. As for subset: CD45RA+ positively selected. These receptors were taken from a woman younger than 45 in good health.

The gene calls are TRBV28 and TRBJ2-3; 7 nucleotides match TRBD2. CDR1 and CDR2 from the germline V gene are MDHEN and SYDVKM. V lost 5 bases, J lost 7 bases, and 21 bases stayed unmatched. There are 18 residues in the CDR3. CDR3 amino acids: CASSPPPLAGALLHTQYF. The DNA of the CDR3 is TGTGCCAGCAGTCCCCCCCCATTGGCGGGAGCCCTACTACATACGCAGTATTTT. Based on the CDR3 plus reference TRBV28 and TRBJ2-3, the full variable domain is DVKVTQSSRYLVKRTGEKVFLECVQDMDHENMFWYRQDPGLGLRLIYFSYDVKMKEKGDIPEGYSVSREKKERFSLILESASTNQTSMYLCASSPPPLAGALLHTQYFGPGTRLTVL.

This clone has just one count. This rearrangement joins TRBV4-1 to TRBJ2-1; 8 positions agree with TRBD1. J was trimmed by 0 bases and V by 4 bases; bases with no gene match: 8. The CDR3 spans 17 residues. CDR1 is MGHRA and CDR2 is YSYEKL in the germline V gene. CDR3 loop: CASSRLGQGGSYNEQFF. The DNA for the CDR3 is TGCGCCAGCAGCCGACTTGGACAGGGTGGCTCCTACAATGAGCAGTTCTTC.

This clone occurred once. J is TRBJ2-2 and V is TRBV19; weak D call: TRBD2 (6 bases). V shed 1 base and J shed 1 base, with 10 bases lying between them. CDR1 is LNHDA, CDR2 SQIVND, per germline (reference sequence). This CDR3 is built from 16 residues. Written as DNA, the CDR3 is TGTGCCAGTAGTATAGGTAGTAGCGGGAACACCGGGGAGCTGTTTTTT. Protein: CASSIGSSGNTGELFF.

V usage is TRBV2 and J usage is TRBJ2-7; TRBD1 or TRBD2 may be the D gene (6 bases each). Germline V gene lookup returns CDR1 SNHLY and CDR2 FYNNEI. The CDR3 covers 15 residues. Trimming left V 2 bases short and J 2 bases short, with 13 bases between. The CDR3 sequence is CASSEQGRSAYEQYF. As DNA, the CDR3 is TGTGCCAGCAGTGAACAGGGGAGGTCCGCCTACGAGCAGTACTTC.

Remarks on this clone: The sample holds other DNA sequences that translate to the same CDR3. The J gene is TRBJ1-5, the V gene TRBV27, with 9 bases matching TRBD1. Trimming took 2 bases from V and 5 from J; bases not matched to a gene: 1. CDR3 length equals 14 residues. Germline assignment: CDR1 MNHEY and CDR2 SMNVEV (reference sequence). The CDR3 coding sequence is TGTGCCAGCAGTTTAGGACAGGGGTATCAGCCCCAGCATTTT. Encoded protein: CASSLGQGYQPQHF.

The chain employs TRBV11-2 and TRBJ1-4; 10 positions agree with TRBD1. This CDR3 is 15 amino acids long. Germline CDR1 reads SGHAT; CDR2 reads FQNNGV. V dropped 4 bases and J dropped 4; count of bases not matched to a gene: 3. CDR3 DNA: TGTGCCAGCAGCTCCCGGGACAGGGGTAATGAAAAACTGTTTTTT. Amino acids: CASSSRDRGNEKLFF.

This clone was found once. The rearrangement uses TRBV27 and TRBJ2-7, with D possibly matching TRBD1 (6 bases). The CDR3 has 15 amino acids. Germline lookup yields CDR1 MNHEY and CDR2 SMNVEV (reference sequence). Trimming removed 6 bases at V and 3 bases at J, with 18 bases between. CDR3 in amino acids: CASRPRGLLFYEQYF. CDR3 bases: TGTGCCAGCAGGCCCAGGGGTTTGCTATTCTACGAGCAGTACTTC.